The 27 T cell receptor beta chains in this list originate from one sample, sequenced in a study of OX40 agonist ivuxolimab in advanced cancers. Method: immunoSEQ multiplex PCR; TCRdb's copy keeps in-frame clones and lacks some. There are about 36,000 clones in the sample; 65% to 85% occur only once, and 11% lies in the top ten. Source: CD4+ or CD8+ T cells sorted from blood, taken in a trial of the OX40 agonist ivuxolimab. These receptors all stem from an adult with an advanced solid tumor such as melanoma, head and neck, liver or kidney cancer.

This chain joins TRBV16 and TRBJ1-3; TRBD1 might be the D (6 bases). The germline V gene encodes CDR1 KGHSY and CDR2 FQNENV. The CDR3 consists of 15 residues. Trimming shortened V by 4 bases and J by 0 bases, and 10 bases separated the two germline ends. The CDR3 nucleotides are TGTGCCAGCAGCCGTACAGGGACCTCTGGAAACACCATATATTTT. Translation gives CASSRTGTSGNTIYF.

This sequence joins TRBV6-4 and TRBJ2-1; 8 bases are a match to TRBD2. This CDR3 is 15 amino acids long. The V segment lost 3 bases and the J segment 6 bases; nucleotides outside the gene matches: 7. Per germline, CDR1 MRHNA and CDR2 SNTAGT. Here the CDR3 reads CASSDTGGPSNEQFF. CDR3 bases: TGTGCCAGCAGTGATACGGGGGGGCCTAGCAATGAGCAGTTCTTC.

The chain uses TRBV9 and TRBJ1-2, with a tentative D call TRBD1 (5 bases). Germline V gene lookup returns CDR1 SGDLS and CDR2 YYNGEE. Deletions cut 0 bases from V and 7 bases from J, with 10 bases between. The CDR3 has 13 amino acids. CDR3 DNA: TGTGCCAGCAGCGTAGAAGGGGCGAGTGGCTACACCTTC. Its protein product is CASSVEGASGYTF. Full variable domain (outside the CDR3, taken from reference TRBV9 and TRBJ1-2): DSGVTQTPKHLITATGQRVTLRCSPRSGDLSVYWYQQSLDQGLQFLIQYYNGEERAKGNILERFSAQQFPDLHSELNLSSLELGDSALYFCASSVEGASGYTFGSGTRLTVV.

This chain joins TRBV2 and TRBJ2-1; 7 nucleotides line up with TRBD2. The V gene end was trimmed by 7 bases and the J gene end by 3 bases; junction bases not matched to a gene: 18. CDR3 length: 18 residues. The germline CDR1 and CDR2 sequences are SNHLY and FYNNEI. CDR3 nucleotides: TGTGCCAGCACTCTCGGAAAGGGCGGGGGACCCTTCTACAATGAGCAGTTCTTC. Its protein product is CASTLGKGGGPFYNEQFF.

This clone occurred once. The chain links TRBV30 to TRBJ2-7, with 7 bases identical to TRBD2. Looked up from germline, CDR1 is GTSNPN and CDR2 is SVGIG (reference sequence). This CDR3 is built from 17 residues. V trimming: 0 bases; J trimming: 3 bases; junction bases outside the gene matches: 14. The CDR3 loop is CAWSVRPAGRVDYEQYF. The DNA of the CDR3 is TGTGCCTGGAGTGTACGACCGGCAGGGAGGGTGGACTACGAGCAGTACTTC.

The gene calls are TRBV6-5 and TRBJ2-5; 7 nucleotides align to TRBD2. The CDR3 covers 13 residues. The germline gives CDR1 MNHEY, CDR2 SVGAGI. With 3 bases clipped from V and 5 bases from J, the junction kept 3 bases outside the gene matches. The CDR3 protein is CASSYLAEETQYF. CDR3 nucleotides: TGTGCCAGCAGTTATCTAGCGGAGGAGACCCAGTACTTC.

This clone has just a few counts. The chain couples TRBV6-1 to TRBJ2-2, with D hard to call. V lost 8 bases and J 6 bases, leaving 16 bases between the germline ends. CDR1 MNHNS and CDR2 SASEGT come from the germline V gene. CDR3 length: 14 amino acids. The CDR3 nucleotides are TGTGCCAGCCAACCTAACAGTCCGGCCGGGGAGCTGTTTTTT. It yields the protein CASQPNSPAGELFF.

Notes on this clone: The CDR3 end shows no conserved phenylalanine or tryptophan, and so a read error is likely. The chain links TRBV6-5 to TRBJ1-1; D ambiguous. The CDR3 is 14 amino acids. Germline V lookup: CDR1 MNHEY, CDR2 SVGAGI. The germline V and J ends were trimmed by 2 bases and 0 bases, with 7 bases remaining between them. In DNA form, the CDR3 reads TGTGCCAGCAGTTACAAGGGTGTGAACACTGAAGCTTTCCTT. It codes for CASSYKGVNTEAFL.

This chain connects TRBV5-1 to TRBJ2-5, with 8 nucleotides matching TRBD1. The DNA end is more similar to TRBJ2-7, so the J call may be wrong. Germline V lookup: CDR1 SGHRS, CDR2 YFSETQ. CDR3 length: 15 amino acids. DNA of the CDR3: TGCGCCAGCAGCTTGGAACAGGGGGTCCCCTACGAGCAGTACTTC. As protein: CASSLEQGVPYEQYF.

V usage is TRBV2 and J usage is TRBJ1-4; D not certain. The CDR3 is 12 amino acids. Germline CDR1 reads SNHLY; CDR2 reads FYNNEI. V shed 1 base and J shed 10 bases, with 7 bases lying between them. CDR3 DNA: TGTGCCAGCAGTGAAGGAGGGATAAAACTGTTTTTT. The encoded protein is CASSEGGIKLFF.

The rearrangement uses TRBV30 and TRBJ2-7; no firm D call. This CDR3 region has 14 residues. V was clipped by 4 bases and J by 6 bases, with 19 bases between them. Germline V gene sequence: CDR1 GTSNPN, CDR2 SVGIG (reference sequence). The CDR3 here is CAWKPKYLFGEQYF. The CDR3 bases are TGTGCCTGGAAACCCAAATACCTCTTCGGCGAGCAGTACTTC.

The chain couples TRBV6-1 to TRBJ2-4; unclear D gene. Trimming left V 2 bases short and J 8 bases short, with 10 bases between. Germline CDR1 is MNHNS and CDR2 is SASEGT. The length of the CDR3 is 13 residues. CDR3 in amino acids: CASSESGYHIQYF. In DNA, the CDR3 is TGTGCCAGCAGTGAATCGGGTTACCACATTCAGTACTTC.

The chain employs TRBV7-6 and TRBJ2-5; D may be TRBD2 (6 bases). The CDR3 length is 15 residues. Germline loops: CDR1 SGHVS, CDR2 FNYEAQ. Deletions cut 1 base from V and 3 bases from J, with 12 bases between. The CDR3 loop reads CASSLDQLAEETQYF. Written as DNA, the CDR3 is TGTGCCAGCAGCTTAGACCAACTAGCAGAAGAGACCCAGTACTTC.

A few counts support this clone. V and J are TRBV6-5 and TRBJ2-7; D call uncertain. Germline CDR1 is MNHEY and CDR2 is SVGAGI. Trimming shortened V by 5 bases and J by 3 bases, and 14 bases separated the two germline ends. CDR3 size: 14 residues. CDR3 sequence: CASSQRMWSYEQYF. The DNA of the CDR3 is TGTGCCAGCAGTCAAAGAATGTGGAGCTACGAGCAGTACTTC.

V gene TRBV7-6 combines with J gene TRBJ1-2; D call uncertain. The CDR3 is made up of 13 amino acids. Between the trimmed V and J ends, which lost 2 bases and 6 bases, there was a span of 10 bases. Per the germline V gene, CDR1 is SGHVS and CDR2 is FNYEAQ. CDR3 DNA sequence: TGTGCCAGCAGCTTATCGGCAGCCCATGGCTACACCTTC. Encoded protein: CASSLSAAHGYTF.

This chain links TRBV6-5 with TRBJ2-4; maybe TRBD2 (6 bases). Per the germline V gene, CDR1 is MNHEY and CDR2 is SVGAGI. Trimming removed 7 bases at V and 7 bases at J, with 14 bases between. CDR3 size: 13 residues. The CDR3 nucleotides read TGTGCCAGCAAGCCGGCAGGGAGGAACATTCAGTACTTC. Translation gives CASKPAGRNIQYF.

The chain has TRBV30 and TRBJ2-3; 7 nucleotides align to TRBD1. The CDR3 is 17 residues long. Germline V gives CDR1 GTSNPN, CDR2 SVGIG (reference sequence). The V gene end was trimmed by 3 bases and the J gene end by 3 bases; junction bases not matched to a gene: 15. The CDR3 protein is CAWSHRQGKFGTDTQYF. In nucleotides, the CDR3 is TGTGCCTGGAGCCACAGACAGGGTAAATTTGGAACAGATACGCAGTATTTT. The full variable domain, its missing parts supplied by reference TRBV30 and TRBJ2-3, is SQTIHQWPATLVQPVGSPLSLECTVEGTSNPNLYWYRQAAGRGLQLLFYSVGIGQISSEVPQNLSASRPQDRQFILSSKKLLLSDSGFYLCAWSHRQGKFGTDTQYFGPGTRLTVL.

The rearrangement uses TRBV10-3 and TRBJ1-6, with TRBD1 matching 10 bases. V lost 5 bases to trimming and J lost 9 bases; unmatched junction nucleotides: 4. Germline-derived CDR1 and CDR2 are ENHRY and SYGVKD. This CDR3 is 14 amino acids long. CDR3 amino acids: CAISTGTGASPLHF. The CDR3 region has the DNA TGTGCCATCAGTACCGGGACAGGGGCTTCACCCCTCCACTTT.

The chain combines TRBV27 with TRBJ1-4; D unresolved. V was cut by 4 bases and J by 8 bases, with 14 bases left in between. The CDR3 loop spans 14 amino acids. Germline-derived CDR1 and CDR2 are MNHEY and SMNVEV (reference sequence). For the CDR3, the DNA is TGTGCCAGCAGTTCGAGGGCCGGTAGGGAAAAACTGTTTTTT. Translating it yields CASSSRAGREKLFF.

V usage is TRBV4-1 and J usage is TRBJ1-4; no firm D call. The CDR3 has 12 amino acids. Trimming pared 5 bases from V and 10 bases from J, leaving 11 bases between. Germline loops: CDR1 MGHRA, CDR2 YSYEKL. This CDR3 is CASSGFGRKLFF. The DNA for the CDR3 is TGCGCCAGCAGCGGGTTTGGCCGAAAACTGTTTTTT.

The CDR3 DNA reads as TGTGCCAGCAGTGAAAAGATGGTGGGATGGGGCTACACCTTC. The encoded protein is CASSEKMVGWGYTF. This chain joins TRBV2 and TRBJ1-2, with D unclear. The length of the CDR3 is 14 residues. The ends were cut back, 2 bases at V and 8 bases at J, with 15 bases in the middle. Germline V gives CDR1 SNHLY, CDR2 FYNNEI. The variable domain in full, with the rest retrieved from reference TRBV2 and TRBJ1-2, is EPEVTQTPSHQVTQMGQEVILRCVPISNHLYFYWYRQILGQKVEFLVSFYNNEISEKSEIFDDQFSVERPDGSNFTLKIRSTKLEDSAMYFCASSEKMVGWGYTFGSGTRLTVV.

The J gene is TRBJ1-2, the V gene TRBV14; D might be TRBD1 (6 bases). Germline assignment: CDR1 SGHDN and CDR2 FVKESK. CDR3 length: 17 amino acids. V lost 0 bases to trimming and J lost 4 bases, with 18 bases between them. As DNA, the CDR3 is TGTGCCAGCAGCCAAGACTCCACGACAGGTAGAATCTATGGCTACACCTTC. Translated, it gives CASSQDSTTGRIYGYTF.

The J gene is TRBJ2-3, the V gene TRBV7-2, with 12 positions matching TRBD2. The CDR3 totals 15 residues. V shed 6 bases and J 6 bases; nucleotides not matched to a gene: 7. From germline, CDR1 is SGHTA and CDR2 FQGNSA. CDR3 region: CASRRTSGAWDTQYF. The CDR3 DNA is TGTGCCAGCAGACGGACTAGCGGGGCGTGGGATACGCAGTATTTT.

The genes are TRBV5-1 and TRBJ2-1, with 9 bases fitting TRBD1. Germline lookup yields CDR1 SGHRS and CDR2 YFSETQ. The J segment lost 9 bases and the V segment lost 4 bases, leaving 5 bases of the junction unmatched. The CDR3 is 13 amino acids. The CDR3 reads CASSPGTGFEQFF. DNA of the CDR3: TGCGCCAGCAGCCCCGGGACAGGGTTTGAGCAGTTCTTC.

The chain links TRBV11-1 to TRBJ2-3, with 8 positions matching TRBD1. The CDR3 length is 15 residues. V shed 3 bases and J 1 base; nucleotides not matched to a gene: 3. Germline lookup yields CDR1 SGHAT and CDR2 FQDESV (reference sequence). The CDR3 loop is CASSFGQGGTDTQYF. In DNA, the CDR3 is TGTGCCAGCAGCTTCGGACAGGGAGGCACAGATACGCAGTATTTT. The variable domain in full, with the rest retrieved from reference TRBV11-1 and TRBJ2-3, is EAEVAQSPRYKITEKSQAVAFWCDPISGHATLYWYRQILGQGPELLVQFQDESVVDDSQLPKDRFSAERLKGVDSTLKIQPAELGDSAMYLCASSFGQGGTDTQYFGPGTRLTVL.

The chain has TRBV5-4 and TRBJ1-6; D remains unclear. CDR1 and CDR2 (germline): SGHNT, YYREEE (reference sequence). The CDR3 loop spans 15 amino acids. Trimming cost V 0 bases and J 5 bases, with 9 bases left between them. CDR3 residues: CASSLGGNHNSPLHF. In nucleotides, the CDR3 is TGTGCCAGCAGCTTGGGAGGGAACCATAATTCACCCCTCCACTTT.

The V gene is TRBV7-9, the J gene TRBJ2-2; D might be TRBD1 (5 bases). Germline V gene data show CDR1 as SEHNR and CDR2 as FQNEAQ (reference sequence). V gave up 4 bases and J gave up 6 bases, with 15 bases separating them. This CDR3 has 15 residues. The CDR3 region has the DNA TGTGCCAGCAGCTCCAGGGATAGATCATCCGGGGAGCTGTTTTTT. Its translation: CASSSRDRSSGELFF.